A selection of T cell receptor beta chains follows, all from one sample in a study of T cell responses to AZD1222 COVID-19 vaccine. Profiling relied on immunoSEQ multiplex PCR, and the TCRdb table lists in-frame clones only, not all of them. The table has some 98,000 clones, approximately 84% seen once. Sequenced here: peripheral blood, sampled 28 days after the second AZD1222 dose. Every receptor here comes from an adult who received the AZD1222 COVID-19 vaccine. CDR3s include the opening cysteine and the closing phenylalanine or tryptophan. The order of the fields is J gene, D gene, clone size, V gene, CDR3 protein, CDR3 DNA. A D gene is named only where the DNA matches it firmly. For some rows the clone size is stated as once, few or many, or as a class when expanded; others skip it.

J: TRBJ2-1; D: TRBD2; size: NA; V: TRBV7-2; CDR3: CASSLGGGTTYNEQFF; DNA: TGTGCCAGCAGCTTAGGAGGCGGGACTACCTACAATGAGCAGTTCTTC
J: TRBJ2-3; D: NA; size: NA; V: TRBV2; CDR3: CASSVEMGTDTQYF; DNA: TGTGCCAGCAGTGTAGAGATGGGGACAGATACGCAGTATTTT
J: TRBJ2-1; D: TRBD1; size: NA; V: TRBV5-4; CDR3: CASSLLGQGRGNEQFF; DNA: TGTGCCAGCAGCTTGTTGGGACAGGGGCGAGGAAATGAGCAGTTCTTC
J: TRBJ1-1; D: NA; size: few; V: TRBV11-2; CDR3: CASSSSGSTEAFF; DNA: TGTGCCAGCAGCTCCTCCGGCTCGACTGAAGCTTTCTTT
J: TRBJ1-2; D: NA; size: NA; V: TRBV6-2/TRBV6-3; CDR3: CASSYSTFGEGYTF; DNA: TGTGCCAGCAGTTACTCTACTTTCGGGGAGGGCTACACCTTC
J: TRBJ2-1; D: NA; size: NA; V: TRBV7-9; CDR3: CASSLRGGEQFF; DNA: TGTGCCAGCAGCTTAAGGGGAGGTGAGCAGTTCTTC
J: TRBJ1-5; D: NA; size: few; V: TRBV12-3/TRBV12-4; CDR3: CASSLALGTVQHF; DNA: TGTGCCAGCAGTTTAGCTCTCGGGACCGTACAGCATTTT
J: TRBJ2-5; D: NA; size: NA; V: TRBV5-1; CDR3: CASSLAAGTEGETQYF; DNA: TGCGCCAGCAGCTTGGCCGCCGGGACCGAGGGCGAGACCCAGTACTTC
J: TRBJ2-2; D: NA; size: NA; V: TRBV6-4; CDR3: CASRPTSAGELFF; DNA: TGTGCCAGCAGGCCTACGAGCGCCGGGGAGCTGTTTTTT
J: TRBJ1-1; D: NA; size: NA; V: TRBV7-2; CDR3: CASSHGVNTEAFF; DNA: TGTGCCAGCAGCCATGGCGTGAACACTGAAGCTTTCTTT
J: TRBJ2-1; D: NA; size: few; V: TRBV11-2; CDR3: CASSPNRGRSYNEQFF; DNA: TGTGCCAGCAGCCCGAATCGGGGCAGGTCCTACAATGAGCAGTTCTTC
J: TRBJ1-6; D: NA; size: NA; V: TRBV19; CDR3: CASSITDGINSPLHF; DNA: TGTGCCAGTAGTATCACCGACGGGATTAATTCACCCCTCCACTTT
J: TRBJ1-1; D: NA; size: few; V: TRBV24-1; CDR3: CATSDETGSEAFF; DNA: TGTGCCACCAGTGACGAAACAGGGTCTGAAGCTTTCTTT
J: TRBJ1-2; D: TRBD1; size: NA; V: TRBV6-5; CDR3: CASRRGQERYYGYTF; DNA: TGTGCCAGTAGGAGGGGACAGGAAAGATACTATGGCTACACCTTC
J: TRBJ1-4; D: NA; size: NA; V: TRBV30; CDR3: CAWSLGRGGPTNEKLFF; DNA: TGTGCCTGGAGCTTAGGCAGGGGCGGACCAACTAATGAAAAACTGTTTTTT
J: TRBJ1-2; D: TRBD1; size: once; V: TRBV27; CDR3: CASSFSAPTGVYGYTF; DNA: TGTGCCAGCAGTTTCTCCGCCCCGACAGGGGTTTATGGCTACACCTTC
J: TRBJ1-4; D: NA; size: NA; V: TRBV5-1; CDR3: CASSLGVGGEKLFF; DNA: TGCGCCAGCAGCTTGGGAGTAGGGGGTGAAAAACTGTTTTTT
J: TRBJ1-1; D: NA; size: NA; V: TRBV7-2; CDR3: CASSLVRSGGWEFF; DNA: TGTGCCAGCAGCTTAGTCCGTAGTGGCGGCTGGGAGTTTTTT
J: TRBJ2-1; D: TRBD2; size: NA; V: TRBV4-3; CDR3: CASSQELPLSSLAGRYNEQFF; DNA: TGCGCCAGCAGCCAGGAACTTCCACTGAGTAGTTTAGCGGGACGTTACAATGAGCAGTTCTTC
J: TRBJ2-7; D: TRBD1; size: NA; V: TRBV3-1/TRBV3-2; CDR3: CASSPGTGGYEQYF; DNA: TGTGCCAGCAGCCCGGGGACAGGGGGATACGAGCAGTACTTC
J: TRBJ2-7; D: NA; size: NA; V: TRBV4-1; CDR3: CASSLPGSSYEQYF; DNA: TGCGCCAGCAGCCTCCCTGGGTCCTCCTACGAGCAGTACTTC
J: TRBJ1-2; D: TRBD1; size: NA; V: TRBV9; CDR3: CASSVAESGDRSLYYGYTF; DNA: TGTGCCAGCAGCGTAGCCGAGAGTGGGGACAGGAGTTTATACTATGGCTACACCTTC
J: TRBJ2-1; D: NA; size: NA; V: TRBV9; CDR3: CASSGRGSLSYNEQFF; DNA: TGTGCCAGCAGCGGAAGGGGTAGTTTGTCCTACAATGAGCAGTTCTTC
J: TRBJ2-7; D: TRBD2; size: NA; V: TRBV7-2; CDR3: CASSPVGGGAGYEQYF; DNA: TGTGCCAGCAGCCCCGTGGGCGGGGGGGCCGGGTACGAGCAGTACTTC
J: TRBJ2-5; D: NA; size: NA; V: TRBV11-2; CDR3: CASSKDNPAETQYF; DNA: TGTGCCAGCAGCAAAGACAACCCCGCAGAGACCCAGTACTTC
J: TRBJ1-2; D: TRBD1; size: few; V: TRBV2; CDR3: CASSVFGTGSNYGYTF; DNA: TGTGCCAGCAGTGTCTTCGGGACAGGGTCCAACTATGGCTACACCTTC
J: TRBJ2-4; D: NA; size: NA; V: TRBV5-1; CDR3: CASSPGGRPGNIQYF; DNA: TGCGCCAGCAGCCCCGGGGGCCGGCCGGGAAACATTCAGTACTTC
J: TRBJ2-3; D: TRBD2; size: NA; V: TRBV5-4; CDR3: CASSLSSGSLTDTQYF; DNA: TGTGCCAGCAGCTTGTCAAGCGGGAGTCTCACAGATACGCAGTATTTT
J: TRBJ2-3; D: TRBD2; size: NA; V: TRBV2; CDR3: CASLTSGTADTQYF; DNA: TGTGCCAGCCTTACTAGCGGGACTGCAGATACGCAGTATTTT
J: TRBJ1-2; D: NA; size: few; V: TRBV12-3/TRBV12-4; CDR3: CASSQAGGYGYTF; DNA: TGTGCCAGCAGTCAAGCGGGGGGCTATGGCTACACCTTC
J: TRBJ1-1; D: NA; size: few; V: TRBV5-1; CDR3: CASRREPGEAFF; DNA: TGCGCCAGCAGGAGGGAGCCGGGTGAAGCTTTCTTT
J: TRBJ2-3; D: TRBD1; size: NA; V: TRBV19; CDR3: CASSTLPGQGSDTQYF; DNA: TGTGCCAGTAGTACCCTCCCGGGACAGGGTTCAGATACGCAGTATTTT